This T cell receptor beta chain appears in the sequencing data of a study of high-grade serous ovarian cancer treatment subgroups. Regarding the study as a whole: Without spatial data, bulk sequencing limits insight into HGSC tumor diversity. Higher neoantigen levels went with greater TCR clonal relatedness.

Tumor tissue was taken before any definitive surgery or chemotherapy was given. The assay was immunoSEQ multiplex PCR, and TCRdb's table has in-frame clones only and misses some. This repertoire shows nearly 15,000 clones, 85% to 90% found once; its top ten account for over 5.5%. This CDR3 is 15 amino acids long. Germline V gene sequence: CDR1 SGDLS, CDR2 YYNGEE. V was shortened by 0 bases and J by 5 bases, with 14 bases between the two germline ends. For this clone: Its specificity is not known.

V is TRBV9 and J is TRBJ1-1; no clear D gene. This TCR derives from a human donor with high-grade serous ovarian cancer. Sequenced material: tumor tissue. The CDR3: CASSVAAGGWTEAFF. The CDR3 region has the DNA TGTGCCAGCAGCGTAGCGGCGGGAGGGTGGACTGAAGCTTTCTTT.